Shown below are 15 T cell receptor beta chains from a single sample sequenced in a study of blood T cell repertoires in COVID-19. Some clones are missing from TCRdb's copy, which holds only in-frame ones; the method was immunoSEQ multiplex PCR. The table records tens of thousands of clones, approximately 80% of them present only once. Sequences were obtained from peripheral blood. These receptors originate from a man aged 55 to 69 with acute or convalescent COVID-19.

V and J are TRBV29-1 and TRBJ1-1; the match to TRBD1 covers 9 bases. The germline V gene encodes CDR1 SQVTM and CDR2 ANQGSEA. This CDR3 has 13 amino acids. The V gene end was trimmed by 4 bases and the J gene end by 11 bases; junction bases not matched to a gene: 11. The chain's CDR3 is CSVGGQGLTYAFF. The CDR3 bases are TGCAGCGTTGGGGGACAGGGCCTAACTTACGCTTTCTTT.

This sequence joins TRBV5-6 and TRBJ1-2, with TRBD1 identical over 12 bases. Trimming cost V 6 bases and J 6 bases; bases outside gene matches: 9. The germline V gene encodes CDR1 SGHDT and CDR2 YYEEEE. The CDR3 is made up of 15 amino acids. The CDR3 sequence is CASNFIGTGGDGYTF. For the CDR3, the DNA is TGTGCCAGCAACTTCATCGGGACAGGGGGCGATGGCTACACCTTC.

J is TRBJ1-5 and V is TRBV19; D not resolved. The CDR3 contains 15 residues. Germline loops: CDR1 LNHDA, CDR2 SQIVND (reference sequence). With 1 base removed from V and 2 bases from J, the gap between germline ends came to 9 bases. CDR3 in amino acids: CASSIGYRGNQPQHF. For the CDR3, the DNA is TGTGCCAGTAGTATAGGGTACCGAGGCAATCAGCCCCAGCATTTT.

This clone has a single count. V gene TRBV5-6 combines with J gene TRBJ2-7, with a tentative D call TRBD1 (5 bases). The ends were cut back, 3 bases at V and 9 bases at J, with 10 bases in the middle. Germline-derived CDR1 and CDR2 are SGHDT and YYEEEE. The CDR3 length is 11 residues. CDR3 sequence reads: CASSSGYGQYF. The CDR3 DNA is TGTGCCAGCAGCTCAGGGTATGGGCAGTACTTC.

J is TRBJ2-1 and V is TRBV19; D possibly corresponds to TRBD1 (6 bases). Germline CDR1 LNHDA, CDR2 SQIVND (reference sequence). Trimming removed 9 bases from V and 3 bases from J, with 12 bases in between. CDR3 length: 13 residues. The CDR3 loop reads CASLSQGYNEQFF. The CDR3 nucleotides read TGTGCCAGCCTGTCACAGGGCTACAATGAGCAGTTCTTC.

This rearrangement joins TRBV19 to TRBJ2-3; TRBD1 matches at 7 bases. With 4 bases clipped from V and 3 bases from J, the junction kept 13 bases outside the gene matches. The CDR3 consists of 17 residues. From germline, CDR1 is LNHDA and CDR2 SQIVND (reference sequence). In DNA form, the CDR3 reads TGTGCCAGTAGTACGATTAGACAGGGAATCACGACAGATACGCAGTATTTT. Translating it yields CASSTIRQGITTDTQYF.

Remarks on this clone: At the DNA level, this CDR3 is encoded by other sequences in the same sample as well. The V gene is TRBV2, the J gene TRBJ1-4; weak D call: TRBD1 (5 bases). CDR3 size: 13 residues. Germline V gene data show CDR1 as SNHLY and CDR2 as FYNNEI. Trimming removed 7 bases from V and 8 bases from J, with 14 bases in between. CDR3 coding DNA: TGTGCCAGCAAGCAGGATGGGGCCGAAAAACTGTTTTTT. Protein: CASKQDGAEKLFF.

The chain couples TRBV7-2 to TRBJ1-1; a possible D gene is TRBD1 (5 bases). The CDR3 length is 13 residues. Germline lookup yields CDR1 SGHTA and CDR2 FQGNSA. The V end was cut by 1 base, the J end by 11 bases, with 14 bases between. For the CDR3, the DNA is TGTGCCAGCAGCTTAGAGGGGCCCCTCCCGGCTTTCTTT. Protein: CASSLEGPLPAFF.

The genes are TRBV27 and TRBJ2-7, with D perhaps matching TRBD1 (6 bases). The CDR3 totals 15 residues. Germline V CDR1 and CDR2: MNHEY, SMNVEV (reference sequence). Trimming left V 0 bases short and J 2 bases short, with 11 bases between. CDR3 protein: CASSLSMGAPYEQYF. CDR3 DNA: TGTGCCAGCAGTTTATCGATGGGGGCACCCTACGAGCAGTACTTC.

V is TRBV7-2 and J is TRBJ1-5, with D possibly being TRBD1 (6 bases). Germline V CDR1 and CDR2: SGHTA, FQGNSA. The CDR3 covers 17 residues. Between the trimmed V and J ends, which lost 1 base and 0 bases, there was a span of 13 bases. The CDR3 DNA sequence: TGTGCCAGCAGCTTAGAGGGACAAATCTATAGCAATCAGCCCCAGCATTTT. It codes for CASSLEGQIYSNQPQHF.

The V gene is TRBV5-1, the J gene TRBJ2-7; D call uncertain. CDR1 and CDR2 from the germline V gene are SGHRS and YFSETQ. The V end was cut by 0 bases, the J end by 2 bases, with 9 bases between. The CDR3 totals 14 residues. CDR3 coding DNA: TGCGCCAGCAGCTTGGCCGAGAATACCTACGAGCAGTACTTC. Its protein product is CASSLAENTYEQYF.

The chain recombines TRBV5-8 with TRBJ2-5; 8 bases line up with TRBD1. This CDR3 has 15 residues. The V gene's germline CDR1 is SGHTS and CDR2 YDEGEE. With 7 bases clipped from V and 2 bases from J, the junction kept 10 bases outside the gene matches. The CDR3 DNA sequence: TGTGCCAGCTCCAAAAGACAGGGGAATCAAGAGACCCAGTACTTC. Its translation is CASSKRQGNQETQYF. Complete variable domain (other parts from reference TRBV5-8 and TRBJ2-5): EAGVTQSPTHLIKTRGQQATLRCSPISGHTSVYWYQQALGLGLQFLLWYDEGEERNRGNFPPRFSGRQFPNYSSELNVNALELEDSALYLCASSKRQGNQETQYFGPGTRLLVL.

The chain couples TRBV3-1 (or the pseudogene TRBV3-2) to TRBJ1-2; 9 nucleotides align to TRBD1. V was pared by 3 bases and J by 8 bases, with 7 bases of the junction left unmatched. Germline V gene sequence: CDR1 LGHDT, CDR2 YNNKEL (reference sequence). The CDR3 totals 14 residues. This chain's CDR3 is CASSHRTGERGYTF. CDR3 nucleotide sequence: TGTGCCAGCAGCCATAGGACAGGGGAGAGGGGCTACACCTTC.

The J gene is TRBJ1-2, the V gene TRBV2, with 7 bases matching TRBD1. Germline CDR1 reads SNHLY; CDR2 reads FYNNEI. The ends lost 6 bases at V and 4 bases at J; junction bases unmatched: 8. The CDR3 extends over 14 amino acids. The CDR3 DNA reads TGTGCCAGCAGGACAGGGAGTTTAGGCTATGGCTACACCTTC. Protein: CASRTGSLGYGYTF.

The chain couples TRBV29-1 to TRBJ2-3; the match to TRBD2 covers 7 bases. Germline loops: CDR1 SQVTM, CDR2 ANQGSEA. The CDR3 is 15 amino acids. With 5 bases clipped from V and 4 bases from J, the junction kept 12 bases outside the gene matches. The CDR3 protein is CSVRRGTSDSDTQYF. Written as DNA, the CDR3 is TGCAGCGTTCGGCGGGGAACTAGCGACTCAGATACGCAGTATTTT.